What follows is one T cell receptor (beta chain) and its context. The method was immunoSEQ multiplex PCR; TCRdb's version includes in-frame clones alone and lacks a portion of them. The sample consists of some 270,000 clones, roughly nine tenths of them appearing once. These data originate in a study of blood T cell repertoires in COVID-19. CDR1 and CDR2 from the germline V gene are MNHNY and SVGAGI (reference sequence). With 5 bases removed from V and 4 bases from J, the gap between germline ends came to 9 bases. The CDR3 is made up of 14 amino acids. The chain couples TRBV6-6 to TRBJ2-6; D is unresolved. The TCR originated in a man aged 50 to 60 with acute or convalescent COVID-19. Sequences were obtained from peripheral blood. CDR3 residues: CASSPVAGANVLTF. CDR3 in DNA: TGTGCCAGCAGTCCAGTAGCCGGGGCCAACGTCCTGACTTTC.